This TCR beta chain was documented in a study of cytomegalovirus exposure and HLA in healthy donors. PCR amplification relied on 60 Vbeta primers (plus 13 Jbeta primers). Only in-frame clones appear in the TCRdb table, and some are missing; sequencing was by immunoSEQ multiplex PCR. The table shows 75,000 to 95,000 clones, with approximately 84% occurring only once. CDR3 length: 17 residues. CDR1 is MNHNS and CDR2 is SASEGT in the germline V gene. V lost 3 bases and J lost 0, with 17 bases in between. V and J are TRBV6-1 and TRBJ1-2; no firm D call. The TCR originated in a man in his late teens or twenties in good health and CMV-seronegative. What was sequenced was PBMCs. CDR3 nucleotides: TGTGCCAGCAGTGACACGCGGATTTTTCGGTCTAACTATGGCTACACCTTC. Residues: CASSDTRIFRSNYGYTF.